Here is one T cell receptor beta chain with its context. The CDR3 runs 17 residues. Produced via immunoSEQ multiplex PCR; TCRdb's table is partial and in-frame only. The sample shows about 18,000 clones, roughly 91% of them seen only once. The source of the sample is a study of blood T cell repertoires in COVID-19. The clonotype comes from a human donor in a cohort sampled during active COVID-19. V and J are TRBV12-2 and TRBJ2-1; the table assigns TRBD1, which was not confirmed against the DNA. TRBV12-2 is a listed pseudogene. Sequencing used peripheral blood. The CDR3, as DNA: TGTGCAAGTCGCCTCCGGGTGGGCCGACAGGGGGGAAATGAGCAGTTCTTC. Translated: CASRLRVGRQGGNEQFF.